What follows are 20 T cell receptor beta chains derived from one specimen sequenced in a study of blood T cell repertoires in COVID-19. Repertoires were generated with immunoSEQ multiplex PCR, while TCRdb's copy carries only in-frame clones and drops some. The sample consists of some 530,000 clones, roughly nine tenths of them appearing once. The sequencing sample was made of PBMCs or T cells enriched from blood (not recorded which). These receptors all come from a woman aged 60-75 years who had recovered from COVID-19.

This chain uses TRBV15 with TRBJ1-4; a possible D gene is TRBD1 (6 bases). The CDR3 is 16 amino acids. Germline lookup yields CDR1 LNHNV and CDR2 YYDKDF (reference sequence). The ends were cut back, 3 bases at V and 1 base at J, with 12 bases in the middle. The CDR3 region is CATSRGRGGTNEKLFF. The DNA of the CDR3 is TGTGCCACCAGCAGGGGGAGGGGGGGAACTAATGAAAAACTGTTTTTT.

V usage is TRBV3-1 (or the pseudogene TRBV3-2) and J usage is TRBJ2-4, with D tentatively TRBD2 (5 bases). Germline V CDR1 and CDR2: LGHDT, YNNKEL (reference sequence). Trimming left V 4 bases short and J 0 bases short, with 10 bases between. The CDR3 runs 15 residues. CDR3 in amino acids: CASSRPGLAKNIQYF. Written as DNA, the CDR3 is TGTGCCAGCAGCCGGCCAGGACTAGCCAAAAACATTCAGTACTTC.

DNA for the CDR3: TGTGCCAGCAGCTTAGAGGCCACCCTAGGAGGGGAGCTGTTTTTT. Amino acid sequence: CASSLEATLGGELFF. V and J are TRBV7-2 and TRBJ2-2, with D uncertain. Germline-derived CDR1 and CDR2 are SGHTA and FQGNSA. Between the trimmed V and J ends, which lost 1 base and 8 bases, there was a span of 14 bases. The CDR3 length is 15 residues. Full variable domain (missing parts from reference TRBV7-2 and TRBJ2-2): GAGVSQSPSNKVTEKGKDVELRCDPISGHTALYWYRQSLGQGLEFLIYFQGNSAPDKSGLPSDRFSAERTGGSVSTLTIQRTQQEDSAVYLCASSLEATLGGELFFGEGSRLTVL.

This clone was picked up one time. This chain joins TRBV5-1 and TRBJ2-1, with TRBD2 matching over 9 bases. The CDR3 loop spans 15 amino acids. CDR1 and CDR2 (germline): SGHRS, YFSETQ. Trimming cost V 2 bases and J 6 bases; bases outside gene matches: 6. Written as DNA, the CDR3 is TGCGCCAGCAGCTTAGGCGGGGGGGTAGGCAATGAGCAGTTCTTC. It specifies CASSLGGGVGNEQFF.

This chain joins TRBV28 and TRBJ2-2, with 14 bases fitting TRBD2. With V trimmed by 1 base and J by 0 bases, 4 bases remained unmatched. This CDR3 has 19 residues. Germline CDR1 reads MDHEN; CDR2 reads SYDVKM. The CDR3 sequence is CASSLSGLAGGPNTGELFF. The CDR3 DNA sequence: TGTGCCAGCAGTTTATCTGGACTAGCGGGGGGACCGAACACCGGGGAGCTGTTTTTT.

Here the CDR3 reads CASSPGTGGRELFF. The DNA of the CDR3 is TGTGCCAGCAGTCCGGGGACAGGGGGCCGGGAGCTGTTTTTT. The rearrangement joins TRBV27 to TRBJ2-2; 12 bases are a match to TRBD1. From germline, CDR1 is MNHEY and CDR2 SMNVEV (reference sequence). CDR3 size: 14 residues. Germline trimming cut 5 bases from V and 9 bases from J; bases unmatched to any gene: 4.

J is TRBJ2-1 and V is TRBV6-4; D is unclear. Per germline, CDR1 MRHNA and CDR2 SNTAGT. The V gene lost 5 bases and the J gene lost 4 bases, with 6 bases spanning the gap. The CDR3 runs to 12 residues. The CDR3 DNA sequence: TGTGCCAGCAGTACAGATTACAATGAGCAGTTCTTC. Protein product: CASSTDYNEQFF.

The chain is built from TRBV24-1 and TRBJ1-2; D might be TRBD1 (6 bases). There are 16 residues in the CDR3. CDR1 KGHDR and CDR2 SFDVKD come from the germline V gene. Trimming stripped 3 bases from V and 3 bases from J, with 16 bases between. The CDR3: CATSDPSIGGDYGYTF. The CDR3 nucleotides read TGTGCCACCAGTGATCCCTCCATTGGGGGCGACTATGGCTACACCTTC.

The chain has TRBV9 and TRBJ1-2, with D perhaps TRBD1 (5 bases). The CDR3 runs to 14 residues. Deletions cut 3 bases from V and 4 bases from J, with 13 bases between. Germline lookup yields CDR1 SGDLS and CDR2 YYNGEE. CDR3 bases: TGTGCCAGCAGCGGGGAGGGGTCTGGCTATGGCTACACCTTC. It specifies CASSGEGSGYGYTF.

Remarks on this clone: The sample contains more than one DNA sequence encoding this CDR3. The V gene is TRBV12-3 or TRBV12-4, the J gene TRBJ1-3; D unclear. The V end was cut by 2 bases, the J end by 1 base, with 3 bases between. This CDR3 comprises 13 residues. The CDR3 is CASSLTSGNTIYF. The CDR3 region has the DNA TGTGCCAGCAGTTTAACTTCTGGAAACACCATATATTTT.

The chain is built from TRBV19 and TRBJ1-5; D remains unclear. CDR1 is LNHDA, CDR2 SQIVND, per germline (reference sequence). The length of the CDR3 is 14 residues. V was trimmed by 1 base and J by 2 bases, leaving 6 bases between them. In nucleotides, the CDR3 is TGTGCCAGTAGTATAGGGGAGGGCAATCAGCCCCAGCATTTT. This encodes CASSIGEGNQPQHF.

The chain recombines TRBV4-1 with TRBJ1-1; D uncertain. The length of the CDR3 is 12 residues. Trimming took 1 base from V and 6 from J, leaving 6 bases between them. The V gene's germline CDR1 is MGHRA and CDR2 YSYEKL. CDR3 in DNA: TGCGCCAGCAGCCAAGGGCCCTCTGAAGCTTTCTTT. Protein: CASSQGPSEAFF.

The J gene is TRBJ2-1, the V gene TRBV29-1; D unclear. Germline V gene lookup returns CDR1 SQVTM and CDR2 ANQGSEA. The CDR3 runs to 14 residues. Trimming pared 7 bases from V and 4 bases from J, leaving 17 bases between. This CDR3 is CSAPSLAKYNEQFF. The CDR3 DNA is TGCAGCGCCCCGAGTTTAGCCAAATACAATGAGCAGTTCTTC.

The V and J genes are TRBV19 and TRBJ1-5; 7 bases align to TRBD1. The ends lost 5 bases at V and 1 base at J; junction bases unmatched: 5. The germline V gene has CDR1 LNHDA and CDR2 SQIVND (reference sequence). The CDR3 consists of 15 residues. The chain's CDR3 is CASSQGQISNQPQHF. In DNA, the CDR3 is TGTGCCAGTAGTCAGGGACAGATAAGCAATCAGCCCCAGCATTTT.

This chain uses TRBV7-8 with TRBJ2-1; TRBD2 matches 13 bases. The CDR3 covers 16 residues. The J segment lost 5 bases and the V segment lost 5 bases, leaving 6 bases of the junction unmatched. Per the germline V gene, CDR1 is SGHVS and CDR2 is FQNEAQ. The DNA of the CDR3 is TGTGCCAGCAGCCCGGGACTAGCGGGGTACAACAATGAGCAGTTCTTC. Its protein is CASSPGLAGYNNEQFF.

This chain joins TRBV5-1 and TRBJ2-2; D is perhaps TRBD1 (6 bases). This CDR3 has 14 amino acids. CDR1 is SGHRS, CDR2 YFSETQ, per germline. The ends were cut back, 4 bases at V and 4 bases at J, with 11 bases in the middle. The CDR3 sequence: CASSAGQFTGELFF. CDR3 sequence (DNA): TGCGCCAGCAGCGCCGGACAGTTCACCGGGGAGCTGTTTTTT.

The rearrangement joins TRBV20-1 to TRBJ1-1; D might be TRBD1 (5 bases). The germline V gene has CDR1 DFQATT and CDR2 SNEGSKA (reference sequence). V was pared by 3 bases and J by 4 bases, with 12 bases between. The CDR3 covers 13 residues. The CDR3 loop is CSASRGRGTEAFF. The CDR3, as DNA: TGCAGTGCTAGTAGAGGGAGGGGCACTGAAGCTTTCTTT.

V and J are TRBV2 and TRBJ1-6, with D perhaps matching TRBD1 (5 bases). Per germline, CDR1 SNHLY and CDR2 FYNNEI. This CDR3 is built from 16 residues. V gave up 5 bases and J gave up 5 bases, with 16 bases separating them. CDR3 in DNA: TGTGCCAGCAGTTTTGCCTCGACAGTGAATAATTCACCCCTCCACTTT. It encodes CASSFASTVNNSPLHF.

The genes are TRBV29-1 and TRBJ1-5; D is undetermined. Germline CDR1 is SQVTM and CDR2 is ANQGSEA. This CDR3 spans 12 amino acids. V lost 5 bases to trimming and J lost 2 bases, with 7 bases between them. CDR3 bases: TGCAGCGTTAAGGAGGGCAATCAGCCCCAGCATTTT. Its translation: CSVKEGNQPQHF.

Note on this clone: The sample has other DNA sequences that encode this CDR3 too. The J gene is TRBJ1-1, the V gene TRBV6-5; possibly TRBD1 for D (5 bases). CDR1 and CDR2 (germline): MNHEY, SVGAGI. Trimming left V 0 bases short and J 1 base short, with 6 bases between. This CDR3 comprises 14 residues. CDR3: CASSYSDRNTEAFF. CDR3 in DNA: TGTGCCAGCAGTTACTCCGACAGGAACACTGAAGCTTTCTTT.